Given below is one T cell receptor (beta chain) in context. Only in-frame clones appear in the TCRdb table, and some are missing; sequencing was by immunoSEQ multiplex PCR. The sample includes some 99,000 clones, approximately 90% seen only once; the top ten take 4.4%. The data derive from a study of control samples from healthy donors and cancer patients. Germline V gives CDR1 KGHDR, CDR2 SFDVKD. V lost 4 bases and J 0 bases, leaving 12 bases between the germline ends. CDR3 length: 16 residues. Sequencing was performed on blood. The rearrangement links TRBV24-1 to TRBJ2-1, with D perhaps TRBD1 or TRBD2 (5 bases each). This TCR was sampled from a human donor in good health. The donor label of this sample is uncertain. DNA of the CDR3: TGTGCCACCAGTGAGCAGGGACGGCTCTCCTACAATGAGCAGTTCTTC. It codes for CATSEQGRLSYNEQFF.